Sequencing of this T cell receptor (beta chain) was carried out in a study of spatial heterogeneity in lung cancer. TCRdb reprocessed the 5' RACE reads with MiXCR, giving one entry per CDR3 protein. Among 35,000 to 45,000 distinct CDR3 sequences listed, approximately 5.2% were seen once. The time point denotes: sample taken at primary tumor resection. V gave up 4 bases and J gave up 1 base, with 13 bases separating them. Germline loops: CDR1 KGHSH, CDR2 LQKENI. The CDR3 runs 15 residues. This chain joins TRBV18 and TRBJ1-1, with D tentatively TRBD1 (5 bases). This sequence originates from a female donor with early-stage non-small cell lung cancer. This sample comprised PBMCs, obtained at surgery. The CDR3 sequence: CASSRSGTANTEAFF. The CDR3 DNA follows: TGTGCCAGCTCACGATCCGGGACGGCGAACACTGAAGCTTTCTTT.